Below are 16 T cell receptor beta chains sequenced from a single sample in a study of T cell responses to AZD1222 COVID-19 vaccine. Measured with immunoSEQ multiplex PCR; TCRdb has only the in-frame clones, and not every one. The sample lists 100,000 to 150,000 clones, about nine tenths occurring once. Sequencing was performed on peripheral blood, taken on day 0 of AZD1222 vaccination. The receptor source for this set is an adult in good health.

The chain couples TRBV30 to TRBJ1-4; D gene uncertain. Trimming stripped 2 bases from V and 6 bases from J, with 13 bases between. There are 14 residues in the CDR3. The germline CDR1 and CDR2 sequences are GTSNPN and SVGIG (reference sequence). The CDR3 reads CAWSPPIEDEKLFF. The CDR3 DNA reads as TGTGCCTGGAGTCCCCCCATAGAGGATGAAAAACTGTTTTTT. The whole variable domain, filled in from reference TRBV30 and TRBJ1-4, reads SQTIHQWPATLVQPVGSPLSLECTVEGTSNPNLYWYRQAAGRGLQLLFYSVGIGQISSEVPQNLSASRPQDRQFILSSKKLLLSDSGFYLCAWSPPIEDEKLFFGSGTQLSVL.

The rearrangement joins TRBV9 to TRBJ2-3, with 7 bases matching TRBD1. From germline, CDR1 is SGDLS and CDR2 YYNGEE. This CDR3 contains 16 residues. Trimming at V came to 1 base and at J to 1 base, leaving 6 bases not matched to a gene. CDR3 nucleotide sequence: TGTGCCAGCAGCGTACGGGGACAGCTCCGCACAGATACGCAGTATTTT. Encoded protein: CASSVRGQLRTDTQYF.

V and J are TRBV30 and TRBJ2-7; D unclear. Germline V lookup: CDR1 GTSNPN, CDR2 SVGIG (reference sequence). V shed 4 bases and J shed 2 bases, with 9 bases lying between them. The CDR3 has 12 residues. This chain's CDR3 is CAWNYAAYEQYF. CDR3 coding DNA: TGTGCCTGGAATTACGCAGCCTACGAGCAGTACTTC. The full variable domain, completed using reference TRBV30 and TRBJ2-7, is SQTIHQWPATLVQPVGSPLSLECTVEGTSNPNLYWYRQAAGRGLQLLFYSVGIGQISSEVPQNLSASRPQDRQFILSSKKLLLSDSGFYLCAWNYAAYEQYFGPGTRLTVT.

The rearrangement uses TRBV7-9 and TRBJ2-3, with TRBD1 identical over 9 bases. The CDR3 covers 14 residues. The germline V gene has CDR1 SEHNR and CDR2 FQNEAQ (reference sequence). The V gene end was trimmed by 1 base and the J gene end by 7 bases; junction bases not matched to a gene: 3. In DNA, the CDR3 is TGTGCCAGCAGCTTAGAGGGGACAGGGAATACGCAGTATTTT. Its translation is CASSLEGTGNTQYF. Using reference TRBV7-9 and TRBJ2-3 for the parts outside the CDR3, the full variable domain is DTGVSQNPRHKITKRGQNVTFRCDPISEHNRLYWYRQTLGQGPEFLTYFQNEAQLEKSRLLSDRFSAERPKGSFSTLEIQRTEQGDSAMYLCASSLEGTGNTQYFGPGTRLTVL.

V gene TRBV11-3 combines with J gene TRBJ2-7; 11 positions agree with TRBD2. CDR3 length equals 15 residues. V trimming: 3 bases; J trimming: 3 bases; junction bases outside the gene matches: 4. Per the germline V gene, CDR1 is SGHNT and CDR2 is YENEEA. Here the CDR3 DNA reads TGTGCCAGCAGCTTCGGGACTAGCGGACTCTACGAGCAGTACTTC. Protein product: CASSFGTSGLYEQYF.

The rearrangement links TRBV28 to TRBJ1-1; D is ambiguous. The CDR3 has 14 amino acids. Between the trimmed V and J ends, which lost 4 bases and 1 base, there was a span of 10 bases. The germline V gene has CDR1 MDHEN and CDR2 SYDVKM. CDR3 DNA sequence: TGTGCCAGCAGTTCCCGGGCCCAGAACACTGAAGCTTTCTTT. Protein product: CASSSRAQNTEAFF.

The CDR3 reads CASSTGTEDGYTF. The CDR3 DNA reads as TGTGCCAGCAGTACCGGGACAGAGGACGGCTACACCTTC. The chain couples TRBV12-3 or TRBV12-4 to TRBJ1-2, with 7 nucleotides matching TRBD1. Trimming cost V 5 bases and J 8 bases; bases outside gene matches: 8. The CDR3 extends over 13 amino acids.

V gene TRBV28 combines with J gene TRBJ1-2; TRBD1 is a possible D gene (5 bases). This CDR3 has 14 residues. With 6 bases removed from V and 4 bases from J, the gap between germline ends came to 15 bases. Looked up from germline, CDR1 is MDHEN and CDR2 is SYDVKM. The CDR3 DNA follows: TGTGCCAGCAGCCGGCCGGGGGGTGCCTATGGCTACACCTTC. It specifies CASSRPGGAYGYTF.

This chain uses TRBV19 with TRBJ2-1, with unresolved D. Trimming shortened V by 3 bases and J by 4 bases, and 13 bases separated the two germline ends. The germline CDR1 and CDR2 sequences are LNHDA and SQIVND (reference sequence). This CDR3 has 15 amino acids. CDR3 sequence: CASSIGQKNYNEQFF. The CDR3 region has the DNA TGTGCCAGTAGTATCGGCCAGAAAAATTACAATGAGCAGTTCTTC.

The table lists this clone with a count of one. CDR3 DNA sequence: TGTGCCAGCAGTGAGTCTATCCCCACAGATACGCAGTATTTT. Its protein product is CASSESIPTDTQYF. The chain uses TRBV2 and TRBJ2-3; unclear D gene. The CDR3 contains 14 residues. Germline CDR1 is SNHLY and CDR2 is FYNNEI. The V and J ends lost 3 bases and 2 bases respectively, with 9 bases between them.

The rearrangement uses TRBV7-8 and TRBJ1-4; D gene unclear. The CDR3 contains 14 residues. Germline V gene sequence: CDR1 SGHVS, CDR2 FQNEAQ. V was cut by 5 bases and J by 4 bases, with 11 bases left in between. DNA for the CDR3: TGTGCCAGCAGCCCCGTGGCCATTAATGAAAAACTGTTTTTT. Its protein is CASSPVAINEKLFF.

This clone has just one count. J is TRBJ2-7 and V is TRBV15, with TRBD2 as a possible D gene (6 bases). The CDR3 runs 15 residues. Per germline, CDR1 LNHNV and CDR2 YYDKDF (reference sequence). Trimming cost V 0 bases and J 2 bases, with 11 bases left between them. CDR3 DNA: TGTGCCACCAGCAGAGATCGTACGGGAGCCTACGAGCAGTACTTC. Translation: CATSRDRTGAYEQYF.

Details on this clone: One junction end does not reproduce the germline sequence, and a read error may be involved. The chain combines TRBV7-2 with TRBJ1-3; 8 bases fit TRBD1. Germline V lookup: CDR1 SGHTA, CDR2 FQGNSA. This CDR3 is 15 amino acids long. Here the CDR3 DNA reads TGTGCCAGCACCTTAGACAGGGGCGAGGGAAACACCATATATTTT. Translation gives CASTLDRGEGNTIYF.

The J gene is TRBJ2-7, the V gene TRBV5-6; maybe TRBD2 (5 bases). The ends were cut back, 0 bases at V and 0 bases at J, with 10 bases in the middle. Germline V CDR1 and CDR2: SGHDT, YYEEEE. This CDR3 is built from 15 residues. CDR3 sequence: CASSLGGWSSYEQYF. DNA of the CDR3: TGTGCCAGCAGCTTGGGCGGGTGGAGCTCCTACGAGCAGTACTTC.

CDR3 nucleotides: TGCGCCAGCAGCTTGGCGGGGGCAGGGGGCACAGATACGCAGTATTTT. Amino acids: CASSLAGAGGTDTQYF. This chain joins TRBV5-1 and TRBJ2-3, with D perhaps given as TRBD1 or TRBD2 (6 bases each). Trimming removed 0 bases at V and 1 base at J, with 12 bases between. The CDR3 spans 16 residues. Per germline, CDR1 SGHRS and CDR2 YFSETQ.

The V call is TRBV7-3, the J call TRBJ1-1; 9 bases map to TRBD1. The V and J ends lost 0 bases and 3 bases, in that order; junction bases with no gene match: 5. This CDR3 comprises 16 residues. Germline CDR1 is SGHTA and CDR2 is FQGTGA. The DNA of the CDR3 is TGTGCCAGCAGCTTAACACAGGGGGCGAGGGACACTGAAGCTTTCTTT. Its translation: CASSLTQGARDTEAFF.